The rows below give T cell receptor beta chains drawn from one sample of a study of a mutant IDH1 vaccine in newly diagnosed glioma. Their target antigens are unknown. Sequencing used immunoSEQ multiplex PCR; TCRdb keeps in-frame clones, though not all of them. The sample consists of around 76,000 clones, more than 80% of them appearing once. Sequencing was performed on PBMCs, taken from a glioma patient whose treatment included an IDH1 peptide vaccine. Every receptor here comes from a woman in her fifties or sixties with glioma. Both conserved end residues are part of each CDR3. The D gene is left open where the match is weak. Clone size appears in some rows only: once, few, many, or a class for an expanded clone.

once	TRBV14	TRBD2	TRBJ2-1	CASSQMGLAVNNEQFF	TGTGCCAGCAGCCAGATGGGACTAGCGGTAAACAATGAGCAGTTCTTC
-	TRBV14	-	TRBJ2-5	CASSQVLGGGETQYF	TGTGCCAGCAGCCAAGTGCTGGGAGGTGGAGAGACCCAGTACTTC
-	TRBV28	TRBD1	TRBJ1-5	CASSLYTTGVVQPQHF	TGTGCCAGCAGTTTATACACGACAGGGGTTGTTCAGCCCCAGCATTTT
-	TRBV2	TRBD2	TRBJ2-1	CASSEFASGRAKNEQFF	TGTGCCAGCAGTGAATTCGCTAGCGGGAGGGCCAAGAATGAGCAGTTCTTC
-	TRBV6-5	TRBD1	TRBJ1-4	CASSPRGRVEKLFF	TGTGCCAGCAGTCCCAGGGGGCGCGTAGAAAAACTGTTTTTT
-	TRBV5-4	-	TRBJ2-7	CASSFRNEQYF	TGTGCCAGCAGCTTCCGGAATGAGCAGTACTTC
-	TRBV9	-	TRBJ2-1	CASSVDDNEQFF	TGTGCCAGCAGCGTAGATGACAATGAGCAGTTCTTC
-	TRBV6-6	-	TRBJ1-3	CASKGVGNTIYF	TGTGCCAGCAAAGGGGTTGGAAACACCATATATTTT
-	TRBV10-2	TRBD2	TRBJ2-1	CASSEGGSSYNEQFF	TGCGCCAGCAGTGAGGGCGGGAGCTCCTACAATGAGCAGTTCTTC
-	TRBV18	-	TRBJ1-1	CASSSQDTEAFF	TGTGCCAGCTCAAGCCAGGACACTGAAGCTTTCTTT
-	TRBV5-1	TRBD1	TRBJ2-7	CASSLFSGGVEQYF	TGCGCCAGCAGCTTGTTTTCAGGGGGCGTCGAGCAGTACTTC
-	TRBV2	-	TRBJ1-5	CASLMGPKQPQHF	TGTGCCAGCCTCATGGGCCCCAAACAGCCCCAGCATTTT
-	TRBV29-1	TRBD2	TRBJ2-5	CSPEPSGQETQYF	TGCAGCCCCGAACCTAGCGGCCAAGAGACCCAGTACTTC
-	TRBV28	-	TRBJ1-1	CASSPGQMNTEAFF	TGTGCCAGCAGCCCCGGACAGATGAACACTGAAGCTTTCTTT
once	TRBV7-9	-	TRBJ1-4	CASSLGLVVTTTNEKLFF	TGTGCCAGCAGCTTAGGACTCGTCGTAACTACAACTAATGAAAAACTGTTTTTT
-	TRBV5-6	TRBD1	TRBJ2-7	CASSLDRDSVYEQYF	TGTGCCAGCAGCTTGGACCGGGACAGCGTCTACGAGCAGTACTTC
-	TRBV5-1	-	TRBJ1-1	CASSFPGSALTEAFF	TGCGCCAGCAGCTTCCCAGGGAGTGCCCTCACTGAAGCTTTCTTT
-	TRBV11-2	-	TRBJ1-1	CASGGDRNTEAFF	TGTGCCAGCGGGGGGGATCGCAACACTGAAGCTTTCTTT
-	TRBV4-1	TRBD1	TRBJ1-2	CASSQTDRGRFFHGYTF	TGCGCCAGCAGCCAAACGGACAGGGGGCGGTTTTTTCATGGCTACACCTTC
-	TRBV5-1	TRBD1	TRBJ2-5	CASSRGTGGSQETQYF	TGCGCCAGCAGCCGGGGGACAGGGGGCTCGCAAGAGACCCAGTACTTC
medium-sized	TRBV6-5	TRBD1	TRBJ1-5	CASSYSGTGGNQPQHF	TGTGCCAGCAGTTACTCTGGGACAGGGGGCAATCAGCCCCAGCATTTT
-	TRBV11-2	-	TRBJ2-1	CASKAEQSYNEQFF	TGTGCCAGCAAGGCGGAGCAATCCTACAATGAGCAGTTCTTC
-	TRBV5-1	TRBD2	TRBJ2-1	CATRTSGSHNEQFF	TGCGCCACCAGGACTAGCGGGAGTCACAATGAGCAGTTCTTC
-	TRBV28	TRBD1	TRBJ2-7	CASLAGQGVGLADEQYF	TGTGCCAGCCTAGCTGGACAGGGGGTCGGACTAGCCGACGAGCAGTACTTC
few	TRBV5-1	TRBD1	TRBJ2-7	CASSQVGGTGGPYEQYF	TGCGCCAGCAGCCAGGTCGGCGGGACAGGGGGCCCCTACGAGCAGTACTTC
-	TRBV7-9	-	TRBJ1-1	CASSPPGLPNTEAFF	TGTGCCAGCAGCCCCCCCGGACTGCCGAACACTGAAGCTTTCTTT
-	TRBV4-2	-	TRBJ2-5	CASSGLGVQETQYF	TGTGCCAGCAGCGGACTTGGGGTCCAAGAGACCCAGTACTTC
-	TRBV27	TRBD1	TRBJ2-3	CASSFRDRGHTQYF	TGTGCCAGCAGTTTCCGGGACAGGGGCCATACGCAGTATTTT
-	TRBV5-1	-	TRBJ2-2	CASSSRTDANTGELFF	TGCGCCAGCAGCTCGAGGACAGACGCGAACACCGGGGAGCTGTTTTTT
-	TRBV5-1	-	TRBJ1-3	CASSLVTGPGNTIYF	TGCGCCAGCAGCTTGGTTACAGGGCCTGGAAACACCATATATTTT
once	TRBV28	TRBD1	TRBJ1-2	CASSLGDRVGGYTF	TGTGCCAGCAGTTTAGGGGACAGGGTAGGTGGCTACACCTTC
-	TRBV10-1	TRBD1	TRBJ2-5	CASSESGGTGGIETQYF	TGCGCCAGCAGTGAGTCGGGGGGTACAGGGGGCATAGAGACCCAGTACTTC
-	TRBV9	-	TRBJ2-3	CASSPQGRPTDTQYF	TGTGCCAGCAGCCCCCAAGGGCGGCCCACAGATACGCAGTATTTT
-	TRBV5-8	-	TRBJ1-1	CASSLEYTEAFF	TGTGCCAGCAGCTTGGAGTACACTGAAGCTTTCTTT
-	TRBV29-1	-	TRBJ1-3	CSGAAGSGNTIYF	TGCAGCGGAGCCGCGGGATCCGGAAACACCATATATTTT
once	TRBV5-1	TRBD1	TRBJ1-1	CASSLGDSNMKGAFF	TGCGCCAGCAGCTTGGGGGACAGCAATATGAAGGGAGCTTTCTTT
-	TRBV28	-	TRBJ2-7	CASSSPHGAYEQYF	TGTGCCAGCAGCTCCCCGCATGGGGCCTACGAGCAGTACTTC
-	TRBV7-3	-	TRBJ2-3	CASSLTQAPDTQYF	TGTGCCAGCAGCTTAACTCAGGCCCCAGATACGCAGTATTTT